These T cell receptor beta chains were read from a single sample in a study of T-cell reconstitution after alpha-beta-depleted transplantation in children. TCRdb passed the PCR reads through MiXCR, listing each CDR3 protein once. The repertoire consists of about 440,000 distinct CDR3 sequences, with about 40% occurring once and the leading ten covering under 30%. Sequencing was performed on PBMCs, taken before TCRalphabeta/CD19-depleted stem cell transplant. The source of these receptors is a girl aged 2-10 years with aplastic anemia, due to receive a stem cell transplant. The CDR3 runs from the conserved cysteine through the conserved F or W. D genes are given only for firm matches. Some rows have no size entry. The others give once, few or many, or a class for an expanded clone.

TRBV5-1	many	TRBJ2-1	TRBD1	CASSIYQGQVNEQFF	TGCGCCAGCAGCATATATCAAGGACAGGTTAATGAGCAGTTCTTC
TRBV9	.	TRBJ1-4	.	CASSASGTRDEKLFF	TGTGCCAGCAGCGCCAGTGGGACCCGGGATGAAAAACTGTTTTTT
TRBV5-1	few	TRBJ2-7	.	CASSPRGLKSSYEQYF	TGCGCCAGCAGCCCCAGGGGACTCAAGAGCTCCTACGAGCAGTACTTC
TRBV7-8	.	TRBJ2-1	TRBD1	CASRLGGQGQGGNEQFF	TGTGCCAGCCGTCTCGGGGGTCAGGGACAGGGAGGGAATGAGCAGTTCTTC
TRBV7-9	many	TRBJ1-2	.	CASSSTAPYGYTF	TGTGCCAGCAGCTCGACAGCTCCCTATGGCTACACCTTC
TRBV5-1	many	TRBJ1-1	.	CASSLRGVNTEAFF	TGCGCCAGCAGCTTGCGGGGGGTGAACACTGAAGCTTTCTTT
TRBV28	.	TRBJ2-1	.	CASSLPSEGPYNEQFF	TGTGCCAGCAGTTTACCGAGTGAGGGGCCATACAATGAGCAGTTCTTC
TRBV20-1	.	TRBJ2-1	.	CSARKGAQSGSKVVSYNEQFF	TGCAGTGCTAGGAAGGGGGCGCAAAGCGGGAGTAAGGTGGTCTCCTACAATGAGCAGTTCTTC
TRBV27	.	TRBJ2-1	.	CASTPSGVYNEQFF	TGTGCCAGTACTCCCAGCGGAGTCTACAATGAGCAGTTCTTC
TRBV29-1	.	TRBJ2-1	TRBD2	CSVFLAGVYNEQFF	TGCAGCGTTTTCCTAGCGGGAGTGTACAATGAGCAGTTCTTC
TRBV28	few	TRBJ2-7	TRBD1	CASMRQGAYEQYF	TGTGCCAGCATGAGACAGGGGGCATACGAGCAGTACTTC
TRBV12-3/TRBV12-4	many	TRBJ1-3	.	CASSLRGQYSGNTIYF	TGTGCCAGCAGTTTACGAGGACAGTACTCTGGAAACACCATATATTTT
TRBV20-1	few	TRBJ2-3	.	CSARLGPRLVTDTQYF	TGCAGTGCTAGATTAGGGCCGAGACTAGTGACAGATACGCAGTATTTT
TRBV20-1	few	TRBJ2-1	.	CSARRLRNEQFF	TGCAGTGCTAGAAGACTCCGCAATGAGCAGTTCTTC
TRBV7-3	.	TRBJ2-3	.	CASSSLGIGDTQYF	TGTGCCAGCAGCTCTCTAGGAATTGGAGATACGCAGTATTTT
TRBV20-1	.	TRBJ1-1	.	CSASLPGARIGAFF	TGCAGTGCTAGTCTCCCGGGGGCACGGATCGGAGCTTTCTTT
TRBV29-1	few	TRBJ2-7	.	CSVVTDQSYEQYF	TGCAGCGTTGTCACAGACCAATCCTACGAGCAGTACTTC
TRBV6-1	many	TRBJ1-2	.	CASRTHLSGDYGYTF	TGTGCCAGCAGAACACACTTGTCGGGGGACTATGGCTACACCTTC
TRBV7-8	few	TRBJ2-5	.	CASSLAGRRVETQYF	TGTGCCAGCAGCTTAGCGGGACGACGGGTGGAGACCCAGTACTTC
TRBV30	many	TRBJ1-2	TRBD1	CAWSSDRVYGYTF	TGTGCCTGGAGTTCGGACAGGGTCTATGGCTACACCTTC
TRBV28	.	TRBJ2-5	TRBD2	CASSLIAGGPETQYF	TGTGCCAGCAGTCTCATAGCGGGGGGGCCGGAGACCCAGTACTTC
TRBV28	.	TRBJ2-1	TRBD2	CASSPEVGGRNEQFF	TGTGCCAGCAGCCCAGAGGTGGGGGGGAGAAATGAGCAGTTCTTC
TRBV7-9	.	TRBJ2-5	.	CASSLGVSGETQYF	TGTGCCAGCAGCTTGGGGGTATCCGGGGAGACCCAGTACTTC
TRBV7-3	few	TRBJ2-3	.	CASSLNSADTQYF	TGTGCCAGCAGCTTAAACTCCGCCGATACGCAGTATTTT
TRBV7-9	few	TRBJ1-3	TRBD1	CASSLTGGGNTIYF	TGTGCCAGCAGCTTAACAGGGGGAGGAAACACCATATATTTT
TRBV23-1	.	TRBJ2-3	.	CASRDKSTDTQYF	TGCGCCAGCAGGGACAAAAGCACAGATACGCAGTATTTT
TRBV20-1	many	TRBJ2-7	.	CSAQDGSRYEQYF	TGCAGTGCTCAGGACGGGAGTCGGTACGAGCAGTACTTC
TRBV20-1	.	TRBJ2-3	.	CSAHRPAGRGGSTDTQYF	TGCAGTGCCCACCGGCCAGCGGGAAGAGGGGGGAGCACAGATACGCAGTATTTT
TRBV20-1	few	TRBJ1-2	TRBD1	CSARTRTGFYGYTF	TGCAGTGCCCGGACAAGGACAGGATTCTATGGCTACACCTTC
TRBV27	.	TRBJ1-1	TRBD1	CASSPSLRTGGLNTEAFF	TGTGCCAGCAGTCCCAGCCTCCGGACAGGGGGCCTGAACACTGAAGCTTTCTTT
TRBV20-1	few	TRBJ2-7	.	CSARVAGNRFYEQYF	TGCAGTGCTAGAGTGGCCGGAAATAGGTTTTACGAGCAGTACTTC
TRBV2	many	TRBJ2-1	.	CASTSQGGPYNEQFF	TGTGCCAGCACGAGTCAGGGTGGACCCTACAATGAGCAGTTCTTC
TRBV5-6	few	TRBJ1-4	.	CASSPWPRTLDEKLFF	TGTGCCAGCAGCCCCTGGCCGAGGACCCTGGATGAAAAACTGTTTTTT
TRBV4-1	few	TRBJ1-1	TRBD1	CASSQTQGGTEAFF	TGCGCCAGCAGCCAAACTCAGGGGGGCACTGAAGCTTTCTTT
TRBV20-1	many	TRBJ2-7	.	CSARDPYEQYF	TGCAGTGCTAGAGATCCCTACGAGCAGTACTTC
TRBV3-1	.	TRBJ1-4	.	CASSQYRVSQTNEKLFF	TGTGCCAGCAGCCAATACCGGGTGTCCCAAACTAATGAAAAACTGTTTTTT
TRBV27	.	TRBJ2-6	.	CASSLFYLYSGANVLTF	TGTGCCAGCAGTTTATTCTACCTTTACTCTGGGGCCAACGTCCTGACTTTC
TRBV12-3/TRBV12-4	once	TRBJ2-3	.	CASSFPLLRGRDRTSTDTQYF	TGTGCCAGCAGTTTTCCGTTATTGCGGGGACGTGACCGAACTAGCACAGATACGCAGTATTTT
TRBV5-5	few	TRBJ1-1	.	CASRGTTNTEAFF	TGTGCCAGCAGGGGGACAACTAACACTGAAGCTTTCTTT
TRBV20-1	many	TRBJ2-3	.	CSASRSEGGTDTQYF	TGCAGTGCTAGTCGGTCAGAGGGGGGCACAGATACGCAGTATTTT
TRBV7-2	.	TRBJ2-1	TRBD2	CASSGGLAGGIEQFF	TGTGCCAGCAGCGGGGGACTAGCGGGAGGCATTGAGCAGTTCTTC
TRBV27	many	TRBJ1-2	.	CASSLSTPQWDGYTF	TGTGCCAGCAGTTTATCAACACCTCAATGGGATGGCTACACCTTC
TRBV20-1	once	TRBJ1-5	.	CSARDSGDWHPQHF	TGCAGTGCTAGAGATAGCGGGGACTGGCACCCCCAGCATTTT
TRBV7-3	few	TRBJ1-1	.	CASSQQGEDEAFF	TGTGCCAGCAGCCAACAGGGTGAGGATGAAGCTTTCTTT
TRBV5-1	many	TRBJ2-6	.	CASSLGHAGANVLTF	TGCGCCAGCAGCTTGGGCCACGCTGGGGCCAACGTCCTGACTTTC
TRBV12-3/TRBV12-4	.	TRBJ1-2	TRBD1	CASSWGTGGDRYTF	TGTGCCAGCAGTTGGGGGACAGGCGGGGATCGCTACACCTTC
TRBV7-2	.	TRBJ2-7	TRBD1	CASLRRTGGSYEQYF	TGTGCCAGCCTACGGAGAACAGGGGGCTCCTACGAGCAGTACTTC
TRBV14	many	TRBJ2-1	TRBD1	CASSPGTGRYNEQFF	TGTGCCAGCAGCCCCGGGACAGGGCGATACAATGAGCAGTTCTTC
TRBV20-1	.	TRBJ2-1	.	CSARRVVAEQFF	TGCAGTGCCCGGCGGGTGGTTGCCGAGCAGTTCTTC
TRBV7-6	.	TRBJ2-2	.	CASSMRQAGELFF	TGTGCCAGCAGCATGAGACAGGCCGGGGAGCTGTTTTTT
TRBV5-1	.	TRBJ1-2	TRBD1	CASSLAQTGHYGYTF	TGCGCCAGCAGCTTGGCTCAGACAGGGCACTATGGCTACACCTTC
TRBV6-5	few	TRBJ2-1	.	CASSYRGLHNEQFF	TGTGCCAGCAGTTACCGAGGACTTCACAATGAGCAGTTCTTC
TRBV12-3/TRBV12-4	many	TRBJ1-3	.	CASSLEPTSGNTIYF	TGTGCCAGCAGTTTAGAGCCCACCTCTGGAAACACCATATATTTT
TRBV3-1	.	TRBJ2-7	TRBD2	CASTHRLAGGKSSYEQYF	TGTGCCAGCACCCACCGACTAGCGGGAGGAAAGAGCTCCTACGAGCAGTACTTC
TRBV20-1	few	TRBJ2-2	TRBD2	CSARLPGLGDTGELFF	TGCAGTGCTAGACTTCCGGGACTAGGGGACACCGGGGAGCTGTTTTTT
TRBV6-2/TRBV6-3	many	TRBJ2-1	.	CASSYGGNEQFF	TGTGCCAGCAGTTATGGAGGCAATGAGCAGTTCTTC
TRBV12-3/TRBV12-4	.	TRBJ2-2	TRBD2	CASMKLAGEGGELFF	TGTGCCAGCATGAAACTAGCGGGAGAGGGGGGGGAGCTGTTTTTT
TRBV10-3	many	TRBJ2-3	.	CAISEHRRGGTDTQYF	TGTGCCATCAGTGAGCACCGCAGGGGAGGCACAGATACGCAGTATTTT
TRBV5-1	.	TRBJ2-1	.	CASSLASRGTNEQFF	TGCGCCAGCAGCTTGGCGTCCCGGGGGACCAATGAGCAGTTCTTC
TRBV5-1	.	TRBJ2-5	.	CASSLRQLETQYF	TGCGCCAGCAGCTTAAGACAGCTAGAGACCCAGTACTTC